This T cell receptor (beta chain) is drawn from a study of lymphopenia after photon versus proton radiotherapy. The assay was immunoSEQ multiplex PCR, and TCRdb's table has in-frame clones only and misses some. In the table there are 60,000 or so clones, around 90% of which are singletons. This CDR3 has 14 residues. Looked up from germline, CDR1 is SQVTM and CDR2 is ANQGSEA. V shed 6 bases and J shed 5 bases, with 19 bases lying between them. The sequence was obtained from an elderly man with esophageal cancer. The gene calls are TRBV29-1 and TRBJ2-5, with D possibly being TRBD1 (6 bases). Material: peripheral blood, obtained from a patient treated with proton-based radiotherapy. The chain's CDR3 is CSVEPGSQGETQYF. The CDR3 DNA follows: TGCAGCGTAGAACCGGGATCCCAGGGGGAGACCCAGTACTTC.